This T cell receptor (beta chain) was captured in a study of response to subunit inactivated influenza vaccine. From the RT-PCR reads, TCRdb called clonotypes with MiXCR, one entry per CDR3 protein. The repertoire consists of about 800,000 distinct CDR3 sequences, with over 20% occurring once and the leading ten covering roughly a tenth. In germline, CDR1 is LNHDA, CDR2 SQIVND (reference sequence). This CDR3 spans 14 amino acids. V trimming: 10 bases; J trimming: 8 bases; junction bases outside the gene matches: 11. A remark on this clonotype: Its antigen is as yet unknown.

Study results and caveats: The authors offered the suggestion that each seasonal influenza vaccination recruits few new T cells.

This clonotype was sampled from a man in his forties or fifties who received an inactivated influenza vaccine. This material consisted of PBMCs from blood, taken about 5 days after vaccination. The chain has TRBV19 and TRBJ2-1; TRBD2 agrees at 10 bases. The CDR3 here is CATTLGLANHEQFF. The CDR3 DNA reads TGTGCCACCACGCTGGGACTAGCGAACCATGAGCAGTTCTTC.